Included here is one T cell receptor beta chain sequence, with context. This entry comes from a study of shared T cell receptors in the human thymus. Germline CDR1 reads SGHRS; CDR2 reads YFSETQ. V lost 0 bases and J 2 bases, leaving 22 bases between the germline ends. The CDR3 runs 19 residues. Sequencing was performed with immunoSEQ multiplex PCR; in TCRdb, only in-frame clones are kept and a portion is missing. The data contain hundreds of thousands of clones, around 89% of them seen just once; the ten biggest clones take up about 0.01%. This sample also belongs to another study, concerning human thymus T cells. That source notes: During corrective heart surgery, resections were taken, and the thymus tissue came from them. Repertoires sampled from thymus and blood appeared biased in V and J gene usage. Related studies found that unrelated individuals share highly overlapping thymic repertoires.

Sample: thymocytes. V and J are TRBV5-1 and TRBJ2-3, with a tentative D call TRBD2 (6 bases). The TCR originated in a boy less than two years old with a congenital heart defect. CDR3 sequence: CASSLGGAGGIHATDTQYF. CDR3 DNA sequence: TGCGCCAGCAGCTTGGGCGGAGCGGGCGGGATCCACGCCACAGATACGCAGTATTTT.